Below, 29 T cell receptor beta chains from the same sample are listed, as sequenced in a study of beta chain features in type 1 diabetes. The entirety of the isolated RNA underwent reverse transcription, so expressed TCRB transcripts were sequenced. The method was immunoSEQ multiplex PCR; TCRdb's version includes in-frame clones alone and lacks a portion of them. Among under 900,000 clones listed, 17% were seen once. The sequenced material came from naive CD4+ T cells from blood. The receptors here all came from a woman younger than 35 in good health.

This clone appeared a few times. This rearrangement joins TRBV28 to TRBJ2-2; D is unclear. The CDR3 has 13 amino acids. V was shortened by 10 bases and J by 1 base, with 10 bases between the two germline ends. CDR1 and CDR2 from the germline V gene are MDHEN and SYDVKM. As DNA, the CDR3 is TGTGCCACCCTATCGGGGAACACCGGGGAGCTGTTTTTT. Its protein product is CATLSGNTGELFF. The entire variable domain, with the rest obtained from reference TRBV28 and TRBJ2-2, is as follows: DVKVTQSSRYLVKRTGEKVFLECVQDMDHENMFWYRQDPGLGLRLIYFSYDVKMKEKGDIPEGYSVSREKKERFSLILESASTNQTSMYLCATLSGNTGELFFGEGSRLTVL.

The CDR3: CASTGRWGETQYF. The CDR3 DNA follows: TGTGCCAGTACCGGGAGATGGGGAGAGACCCAGTACTTC. V is TRBV19 and J is TRBJ2-5, with a weak D call TRBD2 (6 bases). Deletions cut 7 bases from V and 4 bases from J, with 13 bases between. The CDR3 consists of 13 residues. In germline, CDR1 is LNHDA, CDR2 SQIVND (reference sequence). The variable domain in full, completed from reference TRBV19 and TRBJ2-5, reads DGGITQSPKYLFRKEGQNVTLSCEQNLNHDAMYWYRQDPGQGLRLIYYSQIVNDFQKGDIAEGYSVSREKKESFPLTVTSAQKNPTAFYLCASTGRWGETQYFGPGTRLLVL.

In its sample, this clone was seen a few times. This chain links TRBV28 with TRBJ2-5; D may be TRBD1 or TRBD2 (5 bases each). CDR1 MDHEN and CDR2 SYDVKM come from the germline V gene. The V gene lost 3 bases and the J gene lost 1 base, with 6 bases spanning the gap. The CDR3 covers 13 residues. The CDR3 DNA reads as TGTGCCAGCAGTTTTGGGACCCAAGAGACCCAGTACTTC. Amino acids: CASSFGTQETQYF.

In this sample, this clone turned up a few times. The chain recombines TRBV27 with TRBJ2-5, with 9 bases identical to TRBD1. The CDR3 extends over 15 amino acids. Germline CDR1 is MNHEY and CDR2 is SMNVEV (reference sequence). V dropped 7 bases and J dropped 5; count of bases not matched to a gene: 11. The CDR3 DNA reads TGTGCCAGCAACCAGGCCGGGACAGGGTGGGAGACCCAGTACTTC. Its protein product is CASNQAGTGWETQYF.

V and J are TRBV5-1 and TRBJ2-3; D is tentatively TRBD1 or TRBD2 (7 bases each). Germline V gene data show CDR1 as SGHRS and CDR2 as YFSETQ. The CDR3 contains 15 residues. The V and J ends lost 0 bases and 5 bases respectively, with 13 bases between them. In DNA form, the CDR3 reads TGCGCCAGCAGCTTGGGACAGGGCGGGGGAGATACGCAGTATTTT. This gives the protein CASSLGQGGGDTQYF. Complete variable domain (other parts from reference TRBV5-1 and TRBJ2-3): KAGVTQTPRYLIKTRGQQVTLSCSPISGHRSVSWYQQTPGQGLQFLFEYFSETQRNKGNFPGRFSGRQFSNSRSEMNVSTLELGDSALYLCASSLGQGGGDTQYFGPGTRLTVL.

The chain employs TRBV18 and TRBJ1-3; D is perhaps TRBD1 (5 bases). The V and J ends lost 3 bases and 2 bases respectively, with 11 bases between them. CDR1 KGHSH and CDR2 LQKENI come from the germline V gene. This CDR3 comprises 15 residues. This chain's CDR3 is CASSPQGGTGNTIYF. The CDR3 nucleotides are TGTGCCAGCTCACCGCAGGGAGGCACTGGAAACACCATATATTTT.

The chain joins TRBV5-1 to TRBJ2-1; D possibly matches TRBD1 or TRBD2 (5 bases each). The V and J ends lost 3 bases and 0 bases respectively, with 13 bases between them. Looked up from germline, CDR1 is SGHRS and CDR2 is YFSETQ. This CDR3 region has 16 residues. CDR3 bases: TGCGCCAGCAGCTCGGGACCAGCCGACTCCTACAATGAGCAGTTCTTC. As protein: CASSSGPADSYNEQFF.

The chain is built from TRBV18 and TRBJ1-1, with no clear D. This CDR3 spans 14 amino acids. Germline V gene sequence: CDR1 KGHSH, CDR2 LQKENI. Trimming took off 6 bases at V and 3 bases at J, with 14 bases between the two ends. The CDR3: CASSRAELDTEAFF. CDR3 coding DNA: TGTGCCAGCTCCCGGGCGGAATTGGACACTGAAGCTTTCTTT. Looking up the rest from reference TRBV18 and TRBJ1-1 gives the full variable domain: NAGVMQNPRHLVRRRGQEARLRCSPMKGHSHVYWYRQLPEEGLKFMVYLQKENIIDESGMPKERFSAEFPKEGPSILRIQQVVRGDSAAYFCASSRAELDTEAFFGQGTRLTVV.

J is TRBJ1-2 and V is TRBV27; perhaps TRBD1 as D (5 bases). Trimming stripped 4 bases from V and 4 bases from J, with 7 bases between. CDR3 length equals 12 residues. CDR1 MNHEY and CDR2 SMNVEV come from the germline V gene (reference sequence). CDR3 DNA: TGTGCCAGCAGTTCGGGGCCCTATGGCTACACCTTC. Protein sequence: CASSSGPYGYTF.

This clone was counted a few times. The chain employs TRBV5-6 and TRBJ2-3; 10 positions match TRBD2. The germline CDR1 and CDR2 sequences are SGHDT and YYEEEE. The CDR3 is made up of 17 amino acids. J was trimmed by 9 bases and V by 4 bases; bases with no gene match: 17. CDR3 sequence (DNA): TGTGCCAGCAGCCCATTATCACTAGCGGGAAGAATGGGGACGCAGTATTTT. Protein sequence: CASSPLSLAGRMGTQYF.

The chain carries TRBV2 and TRBJ2-3; 8 bases agree with TRBD1. The CDR3 runs 15 residues. The germline gives CDR1 SNHLY, CDR2 FYNNEI. Trimming cost V 3 bases and J 2 bases; bases outside gene matches: 4. The CDR3 DNA sequence: TGTGCCAGCAGTGACCAGGGGGCCTACACAGATACGCAGTATTTT. Translation gives CASSDQGAYTDTQYF.

The chain joins TRBV18 to TRBJ1-3; D is uncertain. The CDR3 totals 17 residues. The germline V and J ends were trimmed by 0 bases and 1 base, with 13 bases remaining between them. Germline values: CDR1 KGHSH, CDR2 LQKENI. The CDR3 region is CASSPPSRTASGNTIYF. The DNA of the CDR3 is TGTGCCAGCTCACCACCCTCTCGCACAGCATCTGGAAACACCATATATTTT.

Only a few counts were recorded for this clone. The chain combines TRBV19 with TRBJ2-5; TRBD1 matches 10 bases. The CDR3 runs to 14 residues. The V gene end was trimmed by 4 bases and the J gene end by 5 bases; junction bases not matched to a gene: 4. Per the germline V gene, CDR1 is LNHDA and CDR2 is SQIVND (reference sequence). CDR3 nucleotide sequence: TGTGCCAGTAGTACGGACAGGGGGTCCGAGACCCAGTACTTC. This encodes CASSTDRGSETQYF.

This clone was seen more than once but under ten times. CDR3 in DNA: TGTGCCAGCAGCTCCGGACCGGTCGCCTACAATGAGCAGTTCTTC. As protein: CASSSGPVAYNEQFF. The chain joins TRBV7-9 to TRBJ2-1; D gene ambiguous. The CDR3 consists of 15 residues. V lost 4 bases, J lost 2 bases, and 12 bases lay in between. CDR1 is SEHNR and CDR2 is FQNEAQ in the germline V gene (reference sequence).

This clone showed up just a few times. This rearrangement joins TRBV10-3 to TRBJ2-7; TRBD2 aligns across 9 bases. The junction had 4 bases not matched to a gene; V was cut back by 4 bases and J by 0 bases. Germline V lookup: CDR1 ENHRY, CDR2 SYGVKD. The CDR3 has 15 amino acids. The CDR3: CAISGGGRASYEQYF. As DNA, the CDR3 is TGTGCCATCAGTGGGGGCGGGAGGGCCTCCTACGAGCAGTACTTC.

The chain carries TRBV5-8 and TRBJ2-7; D may be TRBD2 (6 bases). CDR3 length: 14 amino acids. Germline CDR1 and CDR2: SGHTS and YDEGEE. Trimming stripped 5 bases from V and 0 bases from J, with 12 bases between. The CDR3 DNA sequence: TGTGCCAGCAGGAAACCGGGAGCCTCCTACGAGCAGTACTTC. Its translation: CASRKPGASYEQYF.

This rearrangement joins TRBV9 to TRBJ2-3; TRBD2 matches 7 bases. This CDR3 comprises 17 residues. Trimming took 3 bases from V and 3 from J; bases not matched to a gene: 13. Germline V gene lookup returns CDR1 SGDLS and CDR2 YYNGEE. This chain's CDR3 is CASSATLREPRTDTQYF. Written as DNA, the CDR3 is TGTGCCAGCAGCGCCACATTGCGGGAGCCCCGGACAGATACGCAGTATTTT.

In its sample, this clone was seen a few times. The chain recombines TRBV4-1 with TRBJ2-2, with 7 bases lining up with TRBD1. The CDR3 consists of 22 residues. Germline CDR1 and CDR2: MGHRA and YSYEKL. The ends lost 2 bases at V and 5 bases at J; junction bases unmatched: 26. CDR3 nucleotide sequence: TGCGCCAGCAGCCAACCTACGGCCGGGACAGCCCCCCTTCTGGGAGATACCGGGGAGCTGTTTTTT. This encodes CASSQPTAGTAPLLGDTGELFF.

V and J are TRBV28 and TRBJ2-7, with 8 bases that match TRBD2. The CDR3 totals 14 residues. Germline V gene sequence: CDR1 MDHEN, CDR2 SYDVKM. V trimming: 6 bases; J trimming: 5 bases; junction bases outside the gene matches: 9. The CDR3 nucleotides are TGTGCCAGCAGGCTGGGACGGGGGGGAGACGAGCAGTACTTC. It yields the protein CASRLGRGGDEQYF.

V and J are TRBV10-2 and TRBJ2-5; TRBD2 aligns across 16 bases. Germline lookup yields CDR1 WSHSY and CDR2 SAAADI. V was clipped by 5 bases and J by 1 base; unmatched bases: 13. CDR3 length: 20 amino acids. The CDR3 DNA is TGCGCCAGCAGTTCAACCGCCGGGACTAGCGGGAGGGCCCCCCAAGAGACCCAGTACTTC. This gives the protein CASSSTAGTSGRAPQETQYF.

The chain joins TRBV10-2 to TRBJ2-7; a weak D match, TRBD2 (6 bases). The ends were cut back, 1 base at V and 5 bases at J, with 15 bases in the middle. The germline gives CDR1 WSHSY, CDR2 SAAADI. The CDR3 runs to 15 residues. CDR3 in amino acids: CASSEFRLVGNEQYF. The CDR3 region has the DNA TGCGCCAGCAGTGAGTTCAGACTAGTGGGCAACGAGCAGTACTTC.

The chain joins TRBV7-2 to TRBJ1-5; D possibly corresponds to TRBD1 (5 bases). This CDR3 has 15 residues. The ends were cut back, 6 bases at V and 10 bases at J, with 22 bases in the middle. Per germline, CDR1 SGHTA and CDR2 FQGNSA. The CDR3 nucleotides read TGTGCCAGCAGTTCTCACCAGGCACGGGGGTTACCCCAGCATTTT. Translating gives CASSSHQARGLPQHF.

CDR3 residues: CASSLVQGGFNEQFF. For the CDR3, the DNA is TGTGCCAGCAGCTTAGTACAGGGAGGGTTCAATGAGCAGTTCTTC. The V call is TRBV7-6, the J call TRBJ2-1; D is possibly TRBD2 (7 bases). V gave up 1 base and J gave up 6 bases, with 13 bases separating them. The V gene's germline CDR1 is SGHVS and CDR2 FNYEAQ. The CDR3 has 15 residues. The whole variable domain, remainder taken from reference TRBV7-6 and TRBJ2-1, is GAGVSQSPRYKVTKRGQDVALRCDPISGHVSLYWYRQALGQGPEFLTYFNYEAQQDKSGLPNDRFSAERPEGSISTLTIQRTEQRDSAMYRCASSLVQGGFNEQFFGPGTRLTVL.

This sequence joins TRBV18 and TRBJ2-1; TRBD1 aligns across 10 bases. CDR1 is KGHSH and CDR2 is LQKENI in the germline V gene. There are 16 residues in the CDR3. V dropped 4 bases and J dropped 4; count of bases not matched to a gene: 7. The CDR3 DNA follows: TGTGCCAGCTCACTAAACCTGGGACAGGGGTACAATGAGCAGTTCTTC. It translates to CASSLNLGQGYNEQFF.

V is TRBV7-2 and J is TRBJ1-2; D remains unclear. The CDR3 has 14 residues. Between the trimmed V and J ends, which lost 4 bases and 3 bases, there was a span of 12 bases. Germline loops: CDR1 SGHTA, CDR2 FQGNSA. DNA of the CDR3: TGTGCCAGCAGCTCAACAGACGGAGACTATGGCTACACCTTC. As protein: CASSSTDGDYGYTF. Full variable domain (missing parts from reference TRBV7-2 and TRBJ1-2): GAGVSQSPSNKVTEKGKDVELRCDPISGHTALYWYRQSLGQGLEFLIYFQGNSAPDKSGLPSDRFSAERTGGSVSTLTIQRTQQEDSAVYLCASSSTDGDYGYTFGSGTRLTVV.

This clone was observed a handful of times. J is TRBJ2-5 and V is TRBV7-2; the D gene is possibly TRBD2 (6 bases). The germline CDR1 and CDR2 sequences are SGHTA and FQGNSA. The CDR3 sequence is 14 residues long. Trimming pared 1 base from V and 5 bases from J, leaving 11 bases between. The CDR3 loop reads CASSLDTAGETQYF. The CDR3 DNA is TGTGCCAGCAGCTTAGACACGGCGGGGGAGACCCAGTACTTC.

The J gene is TRBJ1-4, the V gene TRBV6-5; 9 bases are shared with TRBD1. Germline CDR1 and CDR2: MNHEY and SVGAGI. This CDR3 has 15 residues. V gave up 6 bases and J gave up 7 bases; unmatched junction bases: 9. CDR3 protein: CASRKNRGLAEKLFF. CDR3 DNA sequence: TGTGCCAGCAGAAAAAACAGGGGGCTGGCTGAAAAACTGTTTTTT.

This clone was found a few times. The chain recombines TRBV7-9 with TRBJ2-5, with D hard to call. This CDR3 is built from 14 residues. Germline V CDR1 and CDR2: SEHNR, FQNEAQ (reference sequence). Trimming shortened V by 1 base and J by 0 bases, and 6 bases separated the two germline ends. CDR3 bases: TGTGCCAGCAGCTTAGTCAGCTACCAAGAGACCCAGTACTTC. It is translated as CASSLVSYQETQYF.

The CDR3 loop is CASSSKLRFRKNIQYF. CDR3 coding DNA: TGTGCCAGCAGTTCCAAATTACGTTTCCGCAAAAACATTCAGTACTTC. This chain joins TRBV28 and TRBJ2-4; D call uncertain. Germline loops: CDR1 MDHEN, CDR2 SYDVKM. CDR3 length: 16 amino acids. Trimming removed 4 bases at V and 3 bases at J, with 16 bases between.